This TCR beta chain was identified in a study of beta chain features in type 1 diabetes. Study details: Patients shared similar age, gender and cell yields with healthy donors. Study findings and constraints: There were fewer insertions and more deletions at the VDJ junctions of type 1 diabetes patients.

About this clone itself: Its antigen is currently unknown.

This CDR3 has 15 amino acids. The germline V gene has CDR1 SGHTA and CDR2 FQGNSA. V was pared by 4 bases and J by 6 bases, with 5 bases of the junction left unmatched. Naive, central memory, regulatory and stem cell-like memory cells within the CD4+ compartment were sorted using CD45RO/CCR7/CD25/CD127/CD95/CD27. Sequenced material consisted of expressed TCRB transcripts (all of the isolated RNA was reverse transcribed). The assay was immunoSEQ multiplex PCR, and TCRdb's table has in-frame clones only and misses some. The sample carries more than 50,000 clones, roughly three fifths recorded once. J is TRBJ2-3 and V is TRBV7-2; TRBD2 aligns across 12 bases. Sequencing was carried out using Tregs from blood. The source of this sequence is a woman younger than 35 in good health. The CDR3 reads CASSSTSGSWDTQYF. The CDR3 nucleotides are TGTGCCAGCAGCTCGACTAGCGGGAGTTGGGATACGCAGTATTTT.